Below, one T cell receptor beta chain is given with its context. Its cognate antigen is unknown. Other DNA sequences in this sample translate to the same CDR3. The record originates from a study of cytomegalovirus exposure and HLA in healthy donors. The study ran its PCR with 60 Vbeta and 13 Jbeta primers. The assay was immunoSEQ multiplex PCR, and TCRdb's table has in-frame clones only and misses some. The sample has 150,000 to 200,000 clones; 75% are singletons. Study-level points and caveats: Later analysis showed TCR association rates varying by HLA locus, highest for DRB1 and lowest for HLA-C. Testing in vitro showed a few CMV-associated chains specific for CMV antigens.

The donors comprised healthy bone marrow donors. This TCR derives from a woman aged 45-59 years in good health and CMV-seropositive. The material sequenced was PBMCs.

The CDR3 reads CASSVRQTPLHF. Here the CDR3 DNA reads TGTGCCAGCAGTGTGCGGCAGACACCCCTCCACTTT. The V call is TRBV6-1, the J call TRBJ1-6; D gene uncertain. V lost 4 bases and J lost 11, with 9 bases in between. Looked up from germline, CDR1 is MNHNS and CDR2 is SASEGT. The CDR3 extends over 12 amino acids.